A selection of T cell receptor beta chains follows, all from one sample in a study of cytomegalovirus exposure and HLA in healthy donors. Produced via immunoSEQ multiplex PCR; TCRdb's table is partial and in-frame only. The sample includes around 210,000 clones, around 83% of them seen just once. The sequencing sample was made of PBMCs. These receptors came from a girl aged 2 to 9 in good health and CMV-seronegative. Each CDR3 is given without its conserved first and last residue. Fields, in order: V gene, J gene, CDR3 protein.

TRBV5-1	TRBJ2-1	ASSLFPSGEGEQF
TRBV6-6	TRBJ1-6	ASSSDSPYNSPLH
TRBV28	TRBJ2-7	ASLGMAANYFTYEQY
TRBV27	TRBJ2-3	ASSLPRTSSSLGTQY
TRBV21-1	TRBJ2-3	ASSKVAVGGEGTDTQY
TRBV5-4	TRBJ2-1	ASSLFGSSYNEQF
TRBV4-2	TRBJ2-1	ASSQDPTANEQF
TRBV4-2	TRBJ1-3	ASSLQGVIGNTIY
TRBV12-5	TRBJ2-7	ASGSIQGTGLAGVYEQY
TRBV2	TRBJ1-2	ASSLGQNYGYT
TRBV10-3	TRBJ2-4	AISGRGGIQY
TRBV11-2	TRBJ2-3	ASSLRGGQSRGTDTQY
TRBV7-3	TRBJ1-1	ASSLTANTEAF
TRBV10-3	TRBJ2-7	AIRAGDRGIEQY
TRBV7-9	TRBJ2-2	ASSIRGTGELF
TRBV7-9	TRBJ2-3	ASSQSLSADTQY
TRBV18	TRBJ1-2	ASSPLDSDYGYT
TRBV2	TRBJ2-3	ASRTRGEGTDTQY
TRBV4-2	TRBJ2-1	ASSQEAGGISYNEQF
TRBV7-9	TRBJ1-2	ASLVSSGQPYGYT
TRBV2	TRBJ2-3	ASSILAGAGDTQY
TRBV7-2	TRBJ1-5	AGSLGYRVSGNQPQH
TRBV7-3	TRBJ1-1	ASSLTSTGDTEAF
TRBV7-9	TRBJ2-2	ASSLGVRTGDTGELF
TRBV4-1	TRBJ1-4	ASSPQGLQYPNEKLF
TRBV19	TRBJ2-7	ASRDPGGGPGEQY
TRBV30	TRBJ1-2	AWSASSVYGYT
TRBV30	TRBJ1-2	AWTGRLVYGYT
TRBV29-1	TRBJ1-3	SVELAELLTGNTIY
TRBV25-1	TRBJ1-4	ASSEGTDLNEKLF
TRBV2	TRBJ2-7	ASSASGSYEQY
TRBV5-1	TRBJ1-4	ASRRTAATNEKLF
TRBV4-1	TRBJ1-3	ASSQVWFVGRGGNTIY
TRBV6-5	TRBJ1-5	ASSSYRGSNQPQH
TRBV6-6	TRBJ1-3	ASRKPTGLSGNTIY
TRBV5-4	TRBJ1-2	ASSFTGNYGYT
TRBV5-1	TRBJ1-1	ASSLDREAF
TRBV13	TRBJ1-1	ASSLRLGTGTEAF
TRBV30	TRBJ1-1	AWKDGRAEAF